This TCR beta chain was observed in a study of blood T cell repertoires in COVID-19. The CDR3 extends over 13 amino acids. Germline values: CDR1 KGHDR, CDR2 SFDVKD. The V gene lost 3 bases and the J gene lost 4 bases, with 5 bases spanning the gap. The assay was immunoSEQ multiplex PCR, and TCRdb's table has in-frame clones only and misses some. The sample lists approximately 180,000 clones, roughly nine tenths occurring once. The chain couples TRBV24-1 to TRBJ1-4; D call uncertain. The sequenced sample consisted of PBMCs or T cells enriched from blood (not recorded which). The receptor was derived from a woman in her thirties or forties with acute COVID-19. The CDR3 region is CATSDEHNEKLFF. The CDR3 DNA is TGTGCCACCAGTGATGAACATAATGAAAAACTGTTTTTT.